The next 14 T cell receptor beta chains were all read from a single sample in a study of T cell responses to AZD1222 COVID-19 vaccine. Profiled with immunoSEQ multiplex PCR; TCRdb holds only in-frame clones, not every one. Of roughly 120,000 clones in the sample, approximately 91% were seen once. The starting material was peripheral blood, obtained on day 0 of MenACWY control vaccination. The receptors shown here come from an adult in good health.

V is TRBV28 and J is TRBJ1-1; D is ambiguous. Germline CDR1 is MDHEN and CDR2 is SYDVKM. Trimming took off 5 bases at V and 1 base at J, with 5 bases between the two ends. This CDR3 has 12 amino acids. CDR3 nucleotides: TGTGCCAGCAGTGTGGCGAACACTGAAGCTTTCTTT. This codes for CASSVANTEAFF. Using reference TRBV28 and TRBJ1-1 for the parts outside the CDR3, the full variable domain is DVKVTQSSRYLVKRTGEKVFLECVQDMDHENMFWYRQDPGLGLRLIYFSYDVKMKEKGDIPEGYSVSREKKERFSLILESASTNQTSMYLCASSVANTEAFFGQGTRLTVV.

The chain is built from TRBV4-3 and TRBJ1-5; D is unclear. CDR1 and CDR2 from the germline V gene are LGHNA and YSLEER. This CDR3 has 14 residues. V was cut by 1 base and J by 0 bases, with 4 bases left in between. CDR3 region: CASSQAYSNQPQHF. The CDR3, as DNA: TGCGCCAGCAGCCAAGCTTATAGCAATCAGCCCCAGCATTTT.

The chain uses TRBV28 and TRBJ2-7; 7 nucleotides line up with TRBD2. CDR3 length: 14 amino acids. In germline, CDR1 is MDHEN, CDR2 SYDVKM. V lost 6 bases, J lost 4 bases, and 9 bases stayed unmatched. The CDR3 nucleotides read TGTGCCAGCAGCTCTTCGGGGGGTCGATACGAGCAGTACTTC. Amino acid sequence: CASSSSGGRYEQYF.

The rearrangement joins TRBV7-9 to TRBJ2-7; D is ambiguous. This CDR3 region has 13 residues. Trimming took off 1 base at V and 2 bases at J, with 6 bases between the two ends. Germline values: CDR1 SEHNR, CDR2 FQNEAQ (reference sequence). The DNA for the CDR3 is TGTGCCAGCAGCTTAGGGATTCCCTACGAGCAGTACTTC. It yields the protein CASSLGIPYEQYF. Filled out from reference TRBV7-9 and TRBJ2-7, the complete variable domain reads DTGVSQNPRHKITKRGQNVTFRCDPISEHNRLYWYRQTLGQGPEFLTYFQNEAQLEKSRLLSDRFSAERPKGSFSTLEIQRTEQGDSAMYLCASSLGIPYEQYFGPGTRLTVT.

The chain employs TRBV15 and TRBJ2-7; maybe TRBD2 (5 bases). The CDR3 covers 14 residues. Germline V lookup: CDR1 LNHNV, CDR2 YYDKDF (reference sequence). V dropped 3 bases and J dropped 0 bases, with 9 bases sitting between them. DNA for the CDR3: TGTGCCACCAGCAGCCCACTAGACTCCTACGAGCAGTACTTC. Translating it yields CATSSPLDSYEQYF.

V and J are TRBV9 and TRBJ2-3, with D uncertain. CDR1 is SGDLS and CDR2 is YYNGEE in the germline V gene. This CDR3 comprises 13 residues. Trimming took 0 bases from V and 3 from J, leaving 5 bases between them. In nucleotides, the CDR3 is TGTGCCAGCAGCGTAGTCGAAACAGATACGCAGTATTTT. Translated: CASSVVETDTQYF.

CDR3 in amino acids: CAINEPGRTEAFF. The DNA of the CDR3 is TGTGCCATCAACGAACCGGGACGAACTGAAGCTTTCTTT. The chain employs TRBV10-3 and TRBJ1-1; D is possibly TRBD1 (5 bases). This CDR3 comprises 13 residues. Germline V lookup: CDR1 ENHRY, CDR2 SYGVKD. Trimming pared 7 bases from V and 5 bases from J, leaving 14 bases between.

V is TRBV5-1 and J is TRBJ1-2; no clear D. V was shortened by 0 bases and J by 8 bases, with 14 bases between the two germline ends. The CDR3 is 14 residues long. CDR1 is SGHRS, CDR2 YFSETQ, per germline. This chain's CDR3 is CASSLVSNGKGYTF. The DNA for the CDR3 is TGCGCCAGCAGCTTGGTTTCCAACGGGAAGGGCTACACCTTC.

This chain links TRBV9 with TRBJ1-6; D unclear. The CDR3 consists of 14 residues. The germline CDR1 and CDR2 sequences are SGDLS and YYNGEE. Between the trimmed V and J ends, which lost 0 bases and 7 bases, there was a span of 8 bases. The CDR3 bases are TGTGCCAGCAGCGTAGGCGGTGTCAATTCACCCCTCCACTTT. Translation: CASSVGGVNSPLHF.

This clone was picked up one time. This rearrangement joins TRBV7-6 to TRBJ2-1; a possible D gene is TRBD2 (6 bases). Germline CDR1 SGHVS, CDR2 FNYEAQ. Deletions cut 2 bases from V and 8 bases from J, with 10 bases between. The CDR3 totals 13 residues. This CDR3 reads CASSLWGVDEQFF. In nucleotides, the CDR3 is TGTGCCAGCAGCTTATGGGGGGTCGATGAGCAGTTCTTC.

The V call is TRBV28, the J call TRBJ1-1; TRBD1 matches 7 bases. The CDR3 runs 16 residues. Germline V gene data show CDR1 as MDHEN and CDR2 as SYDVKM. V lost 6 bases and J lost 0; bases outside the gene matches: 10. CDR3 in DNA: TGTGCCAGCAGCCGAGGGGGACAGTTCATGAACACTGAAGCTTTCTTT. Residues: CASSRGGQFMNTEAFF.

This sequence joins TRBV11-3 and TRBJ2-1, with 7 nucleotides matching TRBD2. There are 15 residues in the CDR3. Germline loops: CDR1 SGHNT, CDR2 YENEEA. V dropped 5 bases and J dropped 2; count of bases not matched to a gene: 6. The CDR3 sequence is CASSETGLTYNEQFF. The CDR3 DNA is TGTGCCAGCAGCGAAACGGGACTAACCTACAATGAGCAGTTCTTC.

The chain joins TRBV2 to TRBJ2-1, with D perhaps TRBD2 (6 bases). CDR1 and CDR2 (germline): SNHLY, FYNNEI. Trimming stripped 3 bases from V and 5 bases from J, with 11 bases between. This CDR3 has 14 amino acids. The DNA of the CDR3 is TGTGCCAGCAGTGAGGAGGGACTCAACAATGAGCAGTTCTTC. Amino acids: CASSEEGLNNEQFF.

J is TRBJ2-7 and V is TRBV10-3; D unclear. Germline V lookup: CDR1 ENHRY, CDR2 SYGVKD. Trimming removed 0 bases from V and 3 bases from J, with 12 bases in between. This CDR3 is built from 15 residues. In DNA form, the CDR3 reads TGTGCCATCAGTGAGTCGAGCCTCGGCGGCTACGAGCAGTACTTC. Protein product: CAISESSLGGYEQYF.